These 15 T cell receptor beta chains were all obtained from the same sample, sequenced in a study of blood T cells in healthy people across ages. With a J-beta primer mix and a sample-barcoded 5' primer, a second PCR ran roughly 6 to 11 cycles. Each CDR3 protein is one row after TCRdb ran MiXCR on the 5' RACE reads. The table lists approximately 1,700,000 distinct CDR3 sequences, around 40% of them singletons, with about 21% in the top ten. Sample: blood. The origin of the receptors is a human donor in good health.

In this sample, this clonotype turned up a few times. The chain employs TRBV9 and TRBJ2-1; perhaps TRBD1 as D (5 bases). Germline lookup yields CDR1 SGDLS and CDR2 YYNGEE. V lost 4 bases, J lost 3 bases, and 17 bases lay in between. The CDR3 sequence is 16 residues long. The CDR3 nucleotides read TGTGCCAGCAGCTCCTACAGGCGAACAAACTACAATGAGCAGTTCTTC. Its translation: CASSSYRRTNYNEQFF.

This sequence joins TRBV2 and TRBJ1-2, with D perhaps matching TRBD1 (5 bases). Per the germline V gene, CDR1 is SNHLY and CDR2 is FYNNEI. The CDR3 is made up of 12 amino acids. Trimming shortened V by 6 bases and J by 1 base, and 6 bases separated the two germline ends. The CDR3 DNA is TGTGCCAGCAGGGGGCTTAACTATGGCTACACCTTC. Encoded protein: CASRGLNYGYTF.

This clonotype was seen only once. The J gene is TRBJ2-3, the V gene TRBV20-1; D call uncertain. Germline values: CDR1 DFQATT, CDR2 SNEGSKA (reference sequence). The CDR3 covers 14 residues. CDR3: CSIPSDVSTDTQYF. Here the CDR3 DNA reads TGCAGCATACCCTCGGACGTATCCACAGATACGCAGTATTTT.

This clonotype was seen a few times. The CDR3 region has the DNA TGCGCCAGCAGCCAAGAGATGGACACCGAGCAGTACTTC. As protein: CASSQEMDTEQYF. V usage is TRBV4-3 and J usage is TRBJ2-7; TRBD1 is a possible D gene (5 bases). Trimming pared 0 bases from V and 6 bases from J, leaving 9 bases between. This CDR3 comprises 13 residues. Germline-derived CDR1 and CDR2 are LGHNA and YSLEER.

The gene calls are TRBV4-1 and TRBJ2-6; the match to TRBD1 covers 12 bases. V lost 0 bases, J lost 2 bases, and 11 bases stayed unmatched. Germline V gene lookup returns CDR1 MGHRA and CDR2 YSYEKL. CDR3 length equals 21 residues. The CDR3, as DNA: TGCGCCAGCAGCCAAGATCCTTTAGGCGGGACAGGGGGCACTGGGGCCAACGTCCTGACTTTC. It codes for CASSQDPLGGTGGTGANVLTF.

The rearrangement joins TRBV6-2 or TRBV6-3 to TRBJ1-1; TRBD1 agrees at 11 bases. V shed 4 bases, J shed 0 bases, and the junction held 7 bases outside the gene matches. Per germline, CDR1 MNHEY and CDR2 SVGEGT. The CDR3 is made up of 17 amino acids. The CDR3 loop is CASSSRGQGAMNTEAFF. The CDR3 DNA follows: TGTGCCAGCAGTTCCCGCGGACAGGGGGCTATGAACACTGAAGCTTTCTTT.

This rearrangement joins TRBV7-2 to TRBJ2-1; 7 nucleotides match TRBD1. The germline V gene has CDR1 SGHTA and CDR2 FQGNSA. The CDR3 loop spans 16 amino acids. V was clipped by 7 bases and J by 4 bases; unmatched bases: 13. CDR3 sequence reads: CASNQPPGQIYNEQFF. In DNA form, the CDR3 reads TGTGCCAGCAACCAACCTCCGGGACAGATATACAATGAGCAGTTCTTC.

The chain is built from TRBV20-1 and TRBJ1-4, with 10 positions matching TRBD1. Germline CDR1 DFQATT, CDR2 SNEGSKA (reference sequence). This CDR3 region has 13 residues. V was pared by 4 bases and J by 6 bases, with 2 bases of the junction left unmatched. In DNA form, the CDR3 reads TGCAGTGCTACCGGACAGGGGGATGAAAAACTGTTTTTT. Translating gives CSATGQGDEKLFF.

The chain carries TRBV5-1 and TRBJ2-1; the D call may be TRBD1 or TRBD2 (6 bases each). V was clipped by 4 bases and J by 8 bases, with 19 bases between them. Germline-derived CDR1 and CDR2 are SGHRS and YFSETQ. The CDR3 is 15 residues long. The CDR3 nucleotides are TGCGCCAGCAGCCACCTAGGGGGGCCCTTGGATGAGCAGTTCTTC. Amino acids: CASSHLGGPLDEQFF.

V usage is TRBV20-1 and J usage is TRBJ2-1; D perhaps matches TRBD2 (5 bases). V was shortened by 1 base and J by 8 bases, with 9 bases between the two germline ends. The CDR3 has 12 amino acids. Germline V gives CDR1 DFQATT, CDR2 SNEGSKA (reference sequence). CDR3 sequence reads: CSARVEVHEQFF. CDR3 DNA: TGCAGTGCTAGAGTGGAGGTACATGAGCAGTTCTTC.

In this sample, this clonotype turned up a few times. CDR3 sequence reads: CAISESTGRGIETQYF. In nucleotides, the CDR3 is TGTGCCATCAGTGAGTCGACAGGGAGGGGTATAGAGACCCAGTACTTC. The V gene is TRBV10-3, the J gene TRBJ2-5; the D gene could be TRBD1 or TRBD2 (7 bases each). This CDR3 is 16 amino acids long. Germline assignment: CDR1 ENHRY and CDR2 SYGVKD. Trimming shortened V by 0 bases and J by 4 bases, and 15 bases separated the two germline ends.

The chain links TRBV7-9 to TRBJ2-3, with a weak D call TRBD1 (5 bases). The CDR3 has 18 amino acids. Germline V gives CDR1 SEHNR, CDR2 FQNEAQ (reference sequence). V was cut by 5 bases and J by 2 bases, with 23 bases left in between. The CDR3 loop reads CASSARVRSATNTDTQYF. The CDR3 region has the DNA TGTGCCAGCAGCGCCAGGGTCCGCTCGGCGACAAACACAGATACGCAGTATTTT.

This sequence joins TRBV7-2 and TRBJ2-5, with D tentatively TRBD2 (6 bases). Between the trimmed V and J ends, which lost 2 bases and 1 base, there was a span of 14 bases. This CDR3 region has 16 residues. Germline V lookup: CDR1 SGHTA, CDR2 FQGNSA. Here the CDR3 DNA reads TGTGCCAGCAGCTTAATCGGGCGGGGAGGCCAAGAGACCCAGTACTTC. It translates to CASSLIGRGGQETQYF. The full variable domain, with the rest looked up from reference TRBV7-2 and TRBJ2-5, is GAGVSQSPSNKVTEKGKDVELRCDPISGHTALYWYRQSLGQGLEFLIYFQGNSAPDKSGLPSDRFSAERTGGSVSTLTIQRTQQEDSAVYLCASSLIGRGGQETQYFGPGTRLLVL.

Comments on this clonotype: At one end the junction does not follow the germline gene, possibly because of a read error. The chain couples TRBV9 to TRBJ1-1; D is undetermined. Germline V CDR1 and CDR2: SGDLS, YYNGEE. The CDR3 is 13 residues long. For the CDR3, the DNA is TGTACCAGCAGCGTACGGAGCTACACTGAAGCTTTCTTT. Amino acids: CTSSVRSYTEAFF.

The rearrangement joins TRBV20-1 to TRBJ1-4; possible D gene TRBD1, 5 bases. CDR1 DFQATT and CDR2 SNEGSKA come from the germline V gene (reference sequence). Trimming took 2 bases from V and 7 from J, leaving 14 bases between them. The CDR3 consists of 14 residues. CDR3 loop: CSARSGVESEKLFF. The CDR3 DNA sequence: TGCAGTGCTAGATCGGGGGTGGAAAGTGAAAAACTGTTTTTT.